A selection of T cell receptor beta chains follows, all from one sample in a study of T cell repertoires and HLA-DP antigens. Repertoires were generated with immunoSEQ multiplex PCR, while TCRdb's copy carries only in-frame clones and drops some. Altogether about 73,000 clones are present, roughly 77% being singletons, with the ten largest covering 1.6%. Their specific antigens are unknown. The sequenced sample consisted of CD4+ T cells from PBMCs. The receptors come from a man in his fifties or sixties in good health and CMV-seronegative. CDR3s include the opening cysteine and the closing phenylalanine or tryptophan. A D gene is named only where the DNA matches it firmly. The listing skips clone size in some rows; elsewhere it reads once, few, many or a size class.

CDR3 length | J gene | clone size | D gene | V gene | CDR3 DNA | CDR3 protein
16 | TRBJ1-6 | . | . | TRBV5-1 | TGCGCCAGCAGCTCCGGGGAGGTTAATCCCAATTCACCCCTCCACTTT | CASSSGEVNPNSPLHF
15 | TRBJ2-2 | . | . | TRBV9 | TGTGCCAGCAGCAAAGGGACAAGGAACACCGGGGAGCTGTTTTTT | CASSKGTRNTGELFF
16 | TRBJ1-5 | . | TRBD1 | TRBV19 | TGTGCCAGTAGTATGTACCGGGACAGCCTCAATCAGCCCCAGCATTTT | CASSMYRDSLNQPQHF
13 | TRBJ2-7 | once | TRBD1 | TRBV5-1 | TGCGCCAGCTCGGGACAGGGAGGCCACGAGCAGTACTTC | CASSGQGGHEQYF
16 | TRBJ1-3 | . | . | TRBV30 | TGTGCCTGGAGTGTATTACGGGACAACTCTGGAAACACCATATATTTT | CAWSVLRDNSGNTIYF
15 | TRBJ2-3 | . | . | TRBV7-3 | TGTGCCAGCAGCCGGGATGTGGGTCTCACAGATACGCAGTATTTT | CASSRDVGLTDTQYF
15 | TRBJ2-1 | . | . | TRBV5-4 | TGTGCCAGCAGCTTCGGAGCGGTAGGGGGAAATGAGCAGTTCTTC | CASSFGAVGGNEQFF
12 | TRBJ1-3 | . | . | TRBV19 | TGTGCCAGTAGCGGGGCTGGAAACACCATATATTTT | CASSGAGNTIYF
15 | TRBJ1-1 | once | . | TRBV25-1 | TGTGCCAGCAGTGATTATCAGAACATGAACACTGAAGCTTTCTTT | CASSDYQNMNTEAFF
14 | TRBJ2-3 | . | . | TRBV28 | TGTGCCAGCAGTTTGGGCGGAAGCACAGATACGCAGTATTTT | CASSLGGSTDTQYF
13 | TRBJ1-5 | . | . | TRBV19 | TGTGCCACCGGAGGGGGGGCAGCCCAGCCCCAGCATTTT | CATGGGAAQPQHF
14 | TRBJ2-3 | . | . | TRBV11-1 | TGTGCCAGCAGCTCGGCAAGAGCCCCCGTTACGCAGTATTTT | CASSSARAPVTQYF
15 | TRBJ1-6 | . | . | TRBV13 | TGTGCCAGCAGCTCGTACAGGGTAGAGAGTTCACCCCTCCACTTT | CASSSYRVESSPLHF
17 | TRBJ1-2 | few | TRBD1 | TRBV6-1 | TGTGCCAGCAGGGAACACAGGGGGAACGGACTTGGCTATGGCTACACCTTC | CASREHRGNGLGYGYTF
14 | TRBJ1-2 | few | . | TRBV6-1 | TGTGCCAGCTCCGACCACACAGCGGTCTATGGCTACACCTTC | CASSDHTAVYGYTF
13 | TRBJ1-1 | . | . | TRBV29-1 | TGCAGCGTTGACCGGGGGAGGGACACTGAAGCTTTCTTT | CSVDRGRDTEAFF
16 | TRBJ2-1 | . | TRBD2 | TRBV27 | TGTGCCAGCAGTCGCGTAGCGGGAGGGATTATTGTTGGGCAGTTCTTC | CASSRVAGGIIVGQFF
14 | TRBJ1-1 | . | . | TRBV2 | TGTGCCAGCGGGGAGACAGCTCAAAACACTGAAGCTTTCTTT | CASGETAQNTEAFF
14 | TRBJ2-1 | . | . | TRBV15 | TGTGCCACCAGCAGAGATCAGGCTAGTGATGAGCAGTTCTTC | CATSRDQASDEQFF
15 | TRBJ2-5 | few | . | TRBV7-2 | TGTGCCAGCAGCTTAGTCCGGGGGGCTAGGGAGACCCAGTACTTC | CASSLVRGARETQYF
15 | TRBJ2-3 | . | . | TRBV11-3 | TGTGCCAGCAGCTCCGGTCGGGCGGGCCCAGATACGCAGTATTTT | CASSSGRAGPDTQYF
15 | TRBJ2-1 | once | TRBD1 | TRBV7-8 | TGTGCCAGCAGCCCAAGGAGACAGGGGGCCAATGAGCAGTTCTTC | CASSPRRQGANEQFF
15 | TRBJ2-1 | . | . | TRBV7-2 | TGTGCCAGCAGCTCCGTCAGGGGCTCCTACAATGAGCAGTTCTTC | CASSSVRGSYNEQFF
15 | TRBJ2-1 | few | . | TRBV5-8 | TGTGCCAGCAGCTTGTCGTGGCAATCCTACAATGAGCAGTTCTTC | CASSLSWQSYNEQFF
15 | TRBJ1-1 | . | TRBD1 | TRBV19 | TGTGCCAGTAGTCCACCGGGACAGGCGAACACTGAAGCTTTCTTT | CASSPPGQANTEAFF
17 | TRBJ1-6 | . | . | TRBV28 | TGTGCCAGCAGAAACGGACTGCTGAGCTCCTATAATTCACCCCTCCACTTT | CASRNGLLSSYNSPLHF
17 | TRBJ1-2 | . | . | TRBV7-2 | TGTGCCAGCAGCTTAGCGATACAGGGAGAGGCTAACTATGGCTACACCTTC | CASSLAIQGEANYGYTF
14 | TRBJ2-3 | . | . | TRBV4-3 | TGCGCCAGCAGCCAAGGTCACAGCCGGGATACGCAGTATTTT | CASSQGHSRDTQYF
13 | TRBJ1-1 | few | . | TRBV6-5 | TGTGCCAGCACCCCGATCCGGCAGGCTGAAGCTTTCTTT | CASTPIRQAEAFF
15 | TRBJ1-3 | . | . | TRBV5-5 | TGTGCCAGCACCCGGGGGGGCTTGGGTGGAAACACCATATATTTT | CASTRGGLGGNTIYF
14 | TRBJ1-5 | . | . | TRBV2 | TGTGCCAGCAGTCCAGGGAGGGGCAATCAGCCCCAGCATTTT | CASSPGRGNQPQHF
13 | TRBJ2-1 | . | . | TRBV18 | TGTGCCAGCTCACCTGGACAGTACAATGAGCAGTTCTTC | CASSPGQYNEQFF
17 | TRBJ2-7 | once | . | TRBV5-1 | TGCGCCAGCAGCTTGTATTTCGGCAATCCCACCTCCTACGAGCAGTACTTC | CASSLYFGNPTSYEQYF
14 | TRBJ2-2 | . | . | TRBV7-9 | TGTGCCAGCAGCTTAGGGGCGGTCACCGGGGAGCTGTTTTTT | CASSLGAVTGELFF
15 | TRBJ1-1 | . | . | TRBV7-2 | TGTGCCAGCAGCTTGGCGGGGGGGGTACGAACTGAAGCTTTCTTT | CASSLAGGVRTEAFF
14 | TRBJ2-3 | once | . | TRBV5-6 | TGTGCCAGCAGCCGCCGGGGTCAGGCAGATACGCAGTATTTT | CASSRRGQADTQYF
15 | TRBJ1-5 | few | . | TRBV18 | TGTGCCAGCTCACCACTAGGGGCGGGCAATCAGCCCCAGCATTTT | CASSPLGAGNQPQHF
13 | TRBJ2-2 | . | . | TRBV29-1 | TGCAGCGTTGGGGGCGGTTCAACCGGGGAGCTGTTTTTT | CSVGGGSTGELFF
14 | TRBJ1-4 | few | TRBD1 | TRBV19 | TGTGCCAGTACTACCCCGGGGACAGATGAAAAACTGTTTTTT | CASTTPGTDEKLFF
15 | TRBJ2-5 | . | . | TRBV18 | TGTGCCAGCTCACCTGAAGGTGTAGGGCGAGAGACCCAGTACTTC | CASSPEGVGRETQYF
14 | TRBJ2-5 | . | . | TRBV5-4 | TGTGCCAGCAGCGGGGCAGGGATACAAGAGACCCAGTACTTC | CASSGAGIQETQYF
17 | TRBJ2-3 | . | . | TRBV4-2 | TGTGCCAGCAGCCAAGAGTCGCAAGGGGGTCGCACAGATACGCAGTATTTT | CASSQESQGGRTDTQYF
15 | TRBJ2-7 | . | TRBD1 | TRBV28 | TGTGCCAGCAGTTCCCGGGACAGGGGCGCGTGGGAGCAGTACTTC | CASSSRDRGAWEQYF
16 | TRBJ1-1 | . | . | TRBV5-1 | TGCGCCAGCAGCTTGGCTTTCCAGAAGGGGAACACTGAAGCTTTCTTT | CASSLAFQKGNTEAFF
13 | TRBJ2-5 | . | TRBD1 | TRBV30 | TGTGCCTGGAGTGAGGACAGGGTGGAGACCCAGTACTTC | CAWSEDRVETQYF
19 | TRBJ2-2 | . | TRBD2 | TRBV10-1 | TGCGCCAGCAGTGCTTTAAGATCTAGCGGGCGCGCGAACACCGGGGAGCTGTTTTTT | CASSALRSSGRANTGELFF
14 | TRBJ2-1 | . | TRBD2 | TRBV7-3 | TGTGCCAGCAGCCGAGCGGGAATGAACAATGAGCAGTTCTTC | CASSRAGMNNEQFF
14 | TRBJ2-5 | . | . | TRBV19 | TGTGCCAGTAGTAGAAGAGGCTACCAAGAGACCCAGTACTTC | CASSRRGYQETQYF
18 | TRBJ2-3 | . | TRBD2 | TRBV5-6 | TGTGCCAGCAGCCGGGACGGGAGGACTAGCCCTAGCACAGATACGCAGTATTTT | CASSRDGRTSPSTDTQYF
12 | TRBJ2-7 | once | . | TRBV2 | TGTGCCAGCAGTGAGACGAGCTACGAGCAGTACTTC | CASSETSYEQYF
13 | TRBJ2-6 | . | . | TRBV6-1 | TGTGCCAGCGGCAGCTCTGGGGCCAACGTCCTGACTTTC | CASGSSGANVLTF
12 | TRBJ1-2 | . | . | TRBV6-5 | TGTGCCAGCAGTCGTACAGGGTATGGCTACACCTTC | CASSRTGYGYTF
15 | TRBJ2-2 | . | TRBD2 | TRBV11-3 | TGTGCCAGCAGCTCGACTAGCGGGGGAACCGGGGAGCTGTTTTTT | CASSSTSGGTGELFF
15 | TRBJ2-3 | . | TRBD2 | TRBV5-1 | TGCGCCAGCAGCTCTCTGAGCGGGGGCACAGATACGCAGTATTTT | CASSSLSGGTDTQYF